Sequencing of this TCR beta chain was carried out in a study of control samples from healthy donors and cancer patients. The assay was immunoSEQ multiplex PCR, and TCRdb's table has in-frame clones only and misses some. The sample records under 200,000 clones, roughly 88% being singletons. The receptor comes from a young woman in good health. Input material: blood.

Here the CDR3 DNA reads TGTGCCAGCAGTTACGGGCTAGCGGGGGACACAGATACGCAGTATTTT. Protein: CASSYGLAGDTDTQYF. This chain joins TRBV6-5 and TRBJ2-3, with 10 positions matching TRBD2. The CDR3 extends over 16 amino acids. Per the germline V gene, CDR1 is MNHEY and CDR2 is SVGAGI. With V trimmed by 2 bases and J by 2 bases, 4 bases remained unmatched.